This TCR beta chain was profiled in a study of response to subunit inactivated influenza vaccine. Germline CDR1 and CDR2: LGHNA and YNFKEQ. There are 16 residues in the CDR3. V was pared by 5 bases and J by 1 base, with 14 bases between. Each CDR3 protein gets one entry after TCRdb re-called the RT-PCR reads with MiXCR. The profile covers some 520,000 distinct CDR3 sequences, with more than 15% appearing a single time and around 3% taken by the ten largest. This chain joins TRBV4-2 and TRBJ2-2; D is possibly TRBD1 (5 bases). Sequencing used CD4+ T cells sorted from PBMCs, obtained less than 30 months after vaccination. This clonotype was sampled from a man aged 50 to 69 who received an inactivated influenza vaccine. Written as DNA, the CDR3 is TGTGCCAGCAGCGACAGACACGGGCGGAACACCGGGGAGCTGTTTTTT. Protein product: CASSDRHGRNTGELFF.